Below, 25 T cell receptor beta chains from the same sample are listed, as sequenced in a study of blood T cells in healthy people across ages. Next came a second PCR, run for about 7 to 12 cycles, which used a sample-barcoded 5' primer along with a J-beta primer mix. TCRdb passed the 5' RACE reads through MiXCR, listing each CDR3 protein once. The profile shows about 1.4 million distinct CDR3 sequences, 59% of them singletons. The sequencing sample was made of blood. The receptors originated from a man younger than 35 in good health.

V usage is TRBV28 and J usage is TRBJ2-5; TRBD1 is a possible D gene (6 bases). The J call may be in error: the DNA end matches TRBJ2-7 better. Germline CDR1 is MDHEN and CDR2 is SYDVKM. The CDR3 has 14 amino acids. The CDR3 spells CASRLAQGRNEQYF. CDR3 coding DNA: TGTGCCAGCCGATTGGCACAGGGAAGAAACGAGCAGTACTTC.

This chain connects TRBV27 to TRBJ2-1; 12 bases match TRBD2. The CDR3 has 15 amino acids. CDR1 MNHEY and CDR2 SMNVEV come from the germline V gene (reference sequence). Unmatched junction bases numbered 6, after V lost 8 bases and J lost 4 bases. CDR3 residues: CASQSLAGGYNEQFF. CDR3 DNA sequence: TGTGCCAGCCAATCTCTAGCGGGAGGGTACAATGAGCAGTTCTTC.

V usage is TRBV6-6 and J usage is TRBJ1-1; the D is unclear. V lost 4 bases to trimming and J lost 0 bases, with 18 bases between them. CDR1 is MNHNY, CDR2 SVGAGI, per germline (reference sequence). CDR3 length equals 17 residues. In nucleotides, the CDR3 is TGTGCCAGCAGTTTCATCCGCAGCCACTCCATGAACACTGAAGCTTTCTTT. This codes for CASSFIRSHSMNTEAFF.

The chain joins TRBV4-1 to TRBJ2-3; TRBD2 matches 9 bases. Germline CDR1 reads MGHRA; CDR2 reads YSYEKL. There are 17 residues in the CDR3. V trimming: 0 bases; J trimming: 4 bases; junction bases outside the gene matches: 8. The CDR3 DNA is TGCGCCAGCAGCCAAGATCCGGGGACTAGCTGGGCAGATACGCAGTATTTT. It encodes CASSQDPGTSWADTQYF.

The rearrangement links TRBV4-1 to TRBJ2-7; a possible D gene is TRBD2 (5 bases). The CDR3 covers 15 residues. The germline V and J ends were trimmed by 0 bases and 0 bases, with 9 bases remaining between them. CDR1 is MGHRA and CDR2 is YSYEKL in the germline V gene. CDR3 amino acids: CASSQDPAASYEQYF. CDR3 nucleotides: TGCGCCAGCAGCCAAGATCCAGCGGCCTCCTACGAGCAGTACTTC.

This clonotype has only a few counts. V gene TRBV5-8 combines with J gene TRBJ2-6; D is unclear. The germline V gene encodes CDR1 SGHTS and CDR2 YDEGEE. This CDR3 comprises 16 residues. The V end lost 4 bases, the J end lost 0 bases, and 11 bases lay between the germline ends. CDR3: CASSRSRPSGANVLTF. The CDR3 nucleotides are TGTGCCAGCAGCCGTTCGCGGCCCTCTGGGGCCAACGTCCTGACTTTC.

The V call is TRBV2, the J call TRBJ2-7; weak D call: TRBD1 (6 bases). Germline CDR1 is SNHLY and CDR2 is FYNNEI. This CDR3 comprises 16 residues. V shed 6 bases and J shed 2 bases, with 20 bases lying between them. The CDR3: CASSGKDRRFTYEQYF. In nucleotides, the CDR3 is TGTGCCAGCAGCGGTAAAGACAGGCGATTCACCTACGAGCAGTACTTC.

This clonotype was picked up one time. The chain carries TRBV5-1 and TRBJ2-4; TRBD2 matches at 7 bases. V trimming: 4 bases; J trimming: 6 bases; junction bases outside the gene matches: 4. The germline CDR1 and CDR2 sequences are SGHRS and YFSETQ. The CDR3 has 13 amino acids. Here the CDR3 reads CASSSGTSNIQYF. CDR3 nucleotide sequence: TGCGCCAGCAGCAGCGGGACTTCAAACATTCAGTACTTC.

In its sample, this clonotype was seen once. The chain links TRBV14 to TRBJ1-1, with TRBD1 as a possible D gene (5 bases). Trimming stripped 4 bases from V and 3 bases from J, with 15 bases between. The CDR3 sequence is 15 residues long. Germline V lookup: CDR1 SGHDN, CDR2 FVKESK. The CDR3 protein is CASSRRGGYDTEAFF. CDR3 DNA: TGTGCCAGCAGCCGGCGGGGGGGATATGACACTGAAGCTTTCTTT.

This clonotype came up a few times. The rearrangement links TRBV6-5 to TRBJ2-5, with 13 bases matching TRBD2. The junction had 6 bases not matched to a gene; V was cut back by 2 bases and J by 3 bases. Germline-derived CDR1 and CDR2 are MNHEY and SVGAGI. The CDR3 sequence is 17 residues long. The CDR3 is CASSYQLGTSGEETQYF. CDR3 nucleotide sequence: TGTGCCAGCAGTTACCAACTCGGGACTAGCGGGGAAGAGACCCAGTACTTC.

The chain couples TRBV11-2 to TRBJ2-1; TRBD2 agrees at 12 bases. With 1 base clipped from V and 7 bases from J, the junction kept 5 bases outside the gene matches. This CDR3 spans 16 amino acids. Germline assignment: CDR1 SGHAT and CDR2 FQNNGV. CDR3 region: CASSLVRLAGANEQFF. DNA for the CDR3: TGTGCCAGCAGCTTAGTTCGACTAGCGGGAGCTAATGAGCAGTTCTTC.

The chain is built from TRBV19 and TRBJ2-7; D is undetermined. CDR3 length: 13 residues. Deletions cut 2 bases from V and 2 bases from J, with 7 bases between. CDR1 LNHDA and CDR2 SQIVND come from the germline V gene (reference sequence). The CDR3 DNA is TGTGCCAGTAGTATAAGGGAAACCTACGAGCAGTACTTC. Encoded protein: CASSIRETYEQYF.

A few counts support this clonotype. The CDR3 reads CASSPGGGNIQYF. The CDR3 DNA sequence: TGTGCCAGCAGTCCCGGCGGGGGAAACATTCAGTACTTC. The chain joins TRBV25-1 to TRBJ2-4; 7 bases are shared with TRBD2. Per the germline V gene, CDR1 is MGHDK and CDR2 is SYGVNS. The CDR3 spans 13 residues. V dropped 5 bases and J dropped 6; count of bases not matched to a gene: 4.

V and J are TRBV4-3 and TRBJ2-5; TRBD1 matches 8 bases. Trimming at V came to 3 bases and at J to 5 bases, leaving 8 bases not matched to a gene. Germline V CDR1 and CDR2: LGHNA, YSLEER. The CDR3 loop spans 15 amino acids. The CDR3 DNA is TGCGCCAGCAGCCAGAGACAGGGGTCGGTGGAGACCCAGTACTTC. Protein sequence: CASSQRQGSVETQYF.

Comment on this clonotype: A much larger clonotype is one base distant, so this may be a read error. This sequence joins TRBV29-1 and TRBJ2-3; possible D gene TRBD2, 6 bases. This CDR3 contains 13 residues. CDR1 and CDR2 (germline): SQVTM, ANQGSEA. DNA for the CDR3: TGCAGCGTTGACGTACACTCGGGGGATATGCAGTATTTT. Protein: CSVDVHSGDMQYF.

The chain links TRBV7-9 to TRBJ1-1; the D is unclear. Germline CDR1 is SEHNR and CDR2 is FQNEAQ (reference sequence). CDR3 size: 16 residues. V was trimmed by 5 bases and J by 1 base, leaving 17 bases between them. CDR3 in amino acids: CASSQGRTTGNTEAFF. The DNA of the CDR3 is TGTGCCAGCAGCCAAGGGCGAACCACCGGGAACACTGAAGCTTTCTTT.

The chain combines TRBV6-5 with TRBJ2-1; 7 bases are shared with TRBD2. Germline-derived CDR1 and CDR2 are MNHEY and SVGAGI. This CDR3 spans 15 amino acids. Unmatched junction bases numbered 7, after V lost 4 bases and J lost 4 bases. In DNA, the CDR3 is TGTGCCAGCAGTTCCCCGGCTAGCGGATACAATGAGCAGTTCTTC. This codes for CASSSPASGYNEQFF.

A note on this clonotype: Since the CDR3 does not end with the conserved phenylalanine or tryptophan, this likely comes from a read error. The chain is built from TRBV7-7 and TRBJ2-2, with D perhaps TRBD1 or TRBD2 (6 bases each). The CDR3 contains 17 residues. Germline values: CDR1 SSHAT, CDR2 FNYEAQ (reference sequence). Written as DNA, the CDR3 is TGTGCTAGCAGCTTAGATGGGGGGCGCATAAACACCGGGGAGCTGTTTTTA. As protein: CASSLDGGRINTGELFL.

The chain has TRBV20-1 and TRBJ2-5, with 7 bases aligning to TRBD1. The germline gives CDR1 DFQATT, CDR2 SNEGSKA (reference sequence). The CDR3 loop spans 13 amino acids. The J segment lost 5 bases and the V segment lost 5 bases, leaving 8 bases of the junction unmatched. This CDR3 is CSAWTGSQETQYF. DNA of the CDR3: TGCAGTGCTTGGACAGGAAGTCAGGAGACCCAGTACTTC.

The CDR3 spells CSVVAQEQFSITYGYTF. The CDR3 DNA follows: TGCAGCGTTGTCGCCCAAGAACAGTTCAGTATTACATATGGCTACACCTTC. The chain employs TRBV29-1 and TRBJ1-2; D call uncertain. There are 17 residues in the CDR3. Looked up from germline, CDR1 is SQVTM and CDR2 is ANQGSEA. The V and J ends lost 4 bases and 5 bases respectively, with 26 bases between them.

The V gene is TRBV5-1, the J gene TRBJ2-5; D not resolved. CDR1 is SGHRS and CDR2 is YFSETQ in the germline V gene. The V end lost 4 bases, the J end lost 4 bases, and 20 bases lay between the germline ends. The CDR3 is 16 residues long. In DNA, the CDR3 is TGCGCCAGCAGCCCATGGTTGCCGGGCAGTCGAGAGACCCAGTACTTC. Its translation: CASSPWLPGSRETQYF.

The chain links TRBV7-9 to TRBJ2-5, with D uncertain. The DNA end is a closer match to TRBJ2-7, so the J assignment may be wrong. The length of the CDR3 is 12 residues. In germline, CDR1 is SEHNR, CDR2 FQNEAQ (reference sequence). CDR3 loop: CASSFIDYEQYF. The CDR3 bases are TGTGCCAGCAGCTTCATCGACTACGAGCAGTACTTC.

The chain joins TRBV6-5 to TRBJ2-1; 9 bases align to TRBD1. The J segment lost 8 bases and the V segment lost 2 bases, leaving 7 bases of the junction unmatched. CDR1 and CDR2 (germline): MNHEY, SVGAGI. The CDR3 has 15 residues. This chain's CDR3 is CASSYRDRVQDEQFF. DNA for the CDR3: TGTGCCAGCAGTTACCGGGACAGGGTTCAGGATGAGCAGTTCTTC.

This chain connects TRBV20-1 to TRBJ2-5; D remains ambiguous. TRBJ2-7 explains the end of the DNA better; the J call may be wrong. Per germline, CDR1 DFQATT and CDR2 SNEGSKA (reference sequence). This CDR3 contains 13 residues. This CDR3 is CSARDSRNFEQYF. The CDR3 DNA reads as TGCAGTGCTAGAGATTCAAGGAATTTCGAGCAGTACTTC.

This clonotype was detected only a few times. The V gene is TRBV20-1, the J gene TRBJ2-3, with 10 positions matching TRBD2. The CDR3 loop spans 14 amino acids. The V gene's germline CDR1 is DFQATT and CDR2 SNEGSKA (reference sequence). The J segment lost 1 base and the V segment lost 6 bases, leaving 4 bases of the junction unmatched. The CDR3 nucleotides read TGCAGTGCCCAGAGCGGGGGGGGCACAGATACGCAGTATTTT. It codes for CSAQSGGGTDTQYF.